This T cell receptor beta chain was recovered during a study of T cell responses to AZD1222 COVID-19 vaccine. Between the trimmed V and J ends, which lost 4 bases and 0 bases, there was a span of 7 bases. The CDR3 extends over 15 amino acids. From germline, CDR1 is LGHNA and CDR2 YNFKEQ. Sequencing was performed with immunoSEQ multiplex PCR; in TCRdb, only in-frame clones are kept and a portion is missing. The sample contains 65,000 to 100,000 clones, about 90% of which appear only once. This sequence originates from an adult who received the AZD1222 COVID-19 vaccine. Sequences were derived from peripheral blood, sampled 28 days after the second AZD1222 dose. The V gene is TRBV4-2, the J gene TRBJ2-6; D is unresolved. This CDR3 reads CASSRHPSGANVLTF. The CDR3 coding sequence is TGTGCCAGCAGCCGCCACCCCTCTGGGGCCAACGTCCTGACTTTC.